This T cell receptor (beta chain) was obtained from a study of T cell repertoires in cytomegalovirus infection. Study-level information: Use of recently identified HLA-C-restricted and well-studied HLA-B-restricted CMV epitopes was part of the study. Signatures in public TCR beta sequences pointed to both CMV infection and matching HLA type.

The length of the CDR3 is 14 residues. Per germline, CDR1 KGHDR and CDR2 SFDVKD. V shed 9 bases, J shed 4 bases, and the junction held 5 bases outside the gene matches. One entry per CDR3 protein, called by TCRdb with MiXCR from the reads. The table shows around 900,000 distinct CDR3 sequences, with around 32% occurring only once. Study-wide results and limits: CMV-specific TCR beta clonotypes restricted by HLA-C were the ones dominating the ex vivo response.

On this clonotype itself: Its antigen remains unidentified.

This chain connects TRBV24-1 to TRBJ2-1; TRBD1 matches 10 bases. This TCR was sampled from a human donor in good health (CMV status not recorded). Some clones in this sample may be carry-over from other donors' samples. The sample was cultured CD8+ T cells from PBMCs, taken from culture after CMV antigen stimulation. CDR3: CATVRDRGYNEQFF. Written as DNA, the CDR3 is TGTGCCACCGTCCGGGACAGGGGTTACAATGAGCAGTTCTTC.